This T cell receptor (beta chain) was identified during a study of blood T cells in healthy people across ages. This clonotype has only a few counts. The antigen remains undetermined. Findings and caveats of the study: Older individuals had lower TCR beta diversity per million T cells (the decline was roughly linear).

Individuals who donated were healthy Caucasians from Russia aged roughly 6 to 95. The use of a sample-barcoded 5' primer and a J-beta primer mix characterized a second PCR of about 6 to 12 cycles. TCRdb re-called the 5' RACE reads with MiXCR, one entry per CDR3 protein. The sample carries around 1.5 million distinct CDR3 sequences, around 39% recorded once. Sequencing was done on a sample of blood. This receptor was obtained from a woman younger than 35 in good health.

The CDR3 here is CASSATGSYNEQFF. CDR3 DNA: TGTGCCAGCAGCGCGACAGGTTCCTACAATGAGCAGTTCTTC. V is TRBV7-9 and J is TRBJ2-1; the D gene is possibly TRBD1 (6 bases). CDR3 size: 14 residues. The ends were cut back, 5 bases at V and 1 base at J, with 9 bases in the middle. Germline assignment: CDR1 SEHNR and CDR2 FQNEAQ (reference sequence).